This entry is about one T cell receptor beta chain. Its antigen is not identified. These data originate in a study of blood T cells in healthy people across ages. Study-level findings and limits: Naive T cell percentage showed a strong correlation with TCR beta diversity. Estimates drawn from one million T cells were deemed to understate diversity.

The authors ran a second PCR of about 7 to 11 cycles using a sample-barcoded 5' primer and a J-beta primer mix. TCRdb recomputed calls from the 5' RACE reads with MiXCR, one row per CDR3 protein. The repertoire holds about 1 million distinct CDR3 sequences, 40% to 55% seen once, with approximately 20% in the top ten. The sequenced sample consisted of blood. The source of this sequence is a woman aged 55-70 years in good health.

The CDR3 protein is CASSLTTGLDEQFF. In DNA form, the CDR3 reads TGCGCCAGCAGCTTGACGACAGGGTTAGATGAGCAGTTCTTC. The chain recombines TRBV5-1 with TRBJ2-1; 7 nucleotides align to TRBD1. CDR3 length equals 14 residues. V gave up 1 base and J gave up 8 bases; unmatched junction bases: 6. The germline gives CDR1 SGHRS, CDR2 YFSETQ.